Following are 18 T cell receptor beta chains from one sample sequenced in a study of patients and donors after allogeneic stem cell transplantation. Each CDR3 protein is one row after TCRdb ran MiXCR on the RT-PCR reads. The top ten clones hold about 50% of a sample with approximately 150,000 distinct CDR3 sequences, 30% to 45% of them seen once. Sequenced material: blood, either unsorted or a sorted T cell fraction (not recorded which). The receptors stem from a human donor who was either an allogeneic HSCT recipient or a stem cell or donor lymphocyte infusion donor (not recorded which). It is not recorded whose cells these are; they may come from a transplant donor.

The chain combines TRBV7-9 with TRBJ2-4, with 7 bases that match TRBD2. This CDR3 has 15 residues. CDR1 is SEHNR, CDR2 FQNEAQ, per germline (reference sequence). Trimming removed 4 bases from V and 2 bases from J; junction bases left unmatched: 5. This chain's CDR3 is CASSSKAGTKNIQYF. Written as DNA, the CDR3 is TGTGCCAGCAGCTCCAAAGCGGGGACCAAAAACATTCAGTACTTC.

There are a few counts of this clonotype. The rearrangement uses TRBV9 and TRBJ2-1; no firm D call. The V gene's germline CDR1 is SGDLS and CDR2 YYNGEE. V shed 6 bases and J shed 1 base, with 14 bases lying between them. The CDR3 consists of 15 residues. The CDR3 DNA sequence: TGTGCCAGCACCAAGGGCAGGTCGTCCTACAATGAGCAGTTCTTC. It codes for CASTKGRSSYNEQFF.

This clonotype was counted only a few times. The chain uses TRBV6-5 and TRBJ1-5, with D unresolved. V was cut by 5 bases and J by 0 bases, with 23 bases left in between. The CDR3 spans 19 residues. Germline CDR1 is MNHEY and CDR2 is SVGAGI. The CDR3 DNA is TGTGCCAGCAGTGACCCAGTATCAGGCCGACAAAATAGCAATCAGCCCCAGCATTTT. Translated: CASSDPVSGRQNSNQPQHF.

This clonotype was seen many times. The V call is TRBV15, the J call TRBJ2-3; possibly TRBD2 for D (5 bases). Trimming shortened V by 2 bases and J by 0 bases, and 6 bases separated the two germline ends. CDR1 and CDR2 (germline): LNHNV, YYDKDF (reference sequence). There are 14 residues in the CDR3. The DNA for the CDR3 is TGTGCCACCAGCAGACTAGCCAGCACAGATACGCAGTATTTT. It translates to CATSRLASTDTQYF. The full variable domain, completed using reference TRBV15 and TRBJ2-3, is DAMVIQNPRYQVTQFGKPVTLSCSQTLNHNVMYWYQQKSSQAPKLLFHYYDKDFNNEADTPDNFQSRRPNTSFCFLDIRSPGLGDTAMYLCATSRLASTDTQYFGPGTRLTVL.

The J gene is TRBJ1-6, the V gene TRBV7-3, with 9 bases lining up with TRBD1. The CDR3 has 15 residues. Germline-derived CDR1 and CDR2 are SGHTA and FQGTGA. Trimming at V came to 3 bases and at J to 9 bases, leaving 6 bases not matched to a gene. The CDR3 region is CASSFYRGLVSPLHF. CDR3 DNA sequence: TGTGCCAGCAGCTTCTACAGGGGGCTAGTTTCACCCCTCCACTTT.

The rearrangement joins TRBV2 to TRBJ1-1, with D uncertain. Between the trimmed V and J ends, which lost 1 base and 4 bases, there was a span of 16 bases. The CDR3 covers 16 residues. CDR1 is SNHLY and CDR2 is FYNNEI in the germline V gene. CDR3 protein: CASSEEVLRVGTEAFF. As DNA, the CDR3 is TGTGCCAGCAGTGAAGAGGTTTTGAGGGTTGGCACTGAAGCTTTCTTT.

V gene TRBV28 combines with J gene TRBJ2-3; no definite D call. V gave up 6 bases and J gave up 3 bases, with 16 bases separating them. Germline CDR1 reads MDHEN; CDR2 reads SYDVKM. The CDR3 totals 15 residues. The CDR3 DNA reads as TGTGCCAGCAGCTTTACTATGTCGACGACAGATACGCAGTATTTT. Protein: CASSFTMSTTDTQYF.

This sequence joins TRBV6-6 and TRBJ2-6; 9 positions match TRBD1. This CDR3 spans 20 amino acids. V lost 2 bases and J lost 1; bases outside the gene matches: 12. Germline V gene lookup returns CDR1 MNHNY and CDR2 SVGAGI (reference sequence). The CDR3 coding sequence is TGTGCCAGCAGTTACCTGCCTCCCGGGACAGGGTTTTCTGGGGCCAACGTCCTGACTTTC. This encodes CASSYLPPGTGFSGANVLTF.

This clonotype was recorded a few times. The chain employs TRBV12-3 or TRBV12-4 and TRBJ1-1; D uncertain. CDR3 length: 14 residues. V lost 10 bases and J 1 base, leaving 16 bases between the germline ends. CDR3: CATAKGRENTEAFF. CDR3 in DNA: TGTGCCACCGCAAAGGGTCGGGAGAACACTGAAGCTTTCTTT.

V and J are TRBV5-5 and TRBJ2-1; D gene ambiguous. V was trimmed by 0 bases and J by 4 bases, leaving 11 bases between them. This CDR3 region has 15 residues. Germline CDR1 and CDR2: SGHKS and YYEKEE (reference sequence). The CDR3, as DNA: TGTGCCAGCAGCTTGGCGCCCCAAGGGTACAATGAGCAGTTCTTC. Protein: CASSLAPQGYNEQFF.

The chain joins TRBV24-1 to TRBJ2-5; no reliable D call. The V gene lost 9 bases and the J gene lost 5 bases, with 9 bases spanning the gap. The CDR3 loop spans 11 amino acids. Germline CDR1 reads KGHDR; CDR2 reads SFDVKD. CDR3 loop: CATEDRETQYF. In DNA form, the CDR3 reads TGTGCCACCGAGGATCGGGAGACCCAGTACTTC.

This clonotype has a handful of counts. The chain is built from TRBV29-1 and TRBJ2-2, with 7 bases matching TRBD1. Germline CDR1 SQVTM, CDR2 ANQGSEA. The V segment lost 6 bases and the J segment 4 bases; nucleotides outside the gene matches: 5. This CDR3 is 13 amino acids long. The CDR3 DNA reads as TGCAGCGTGAACAGGGGTAGCACCGGGGAGCTGTTTTTT. Amino acids: CSVNRGSTGELFF.

The rearrangement joins TRBV12-3 or TRBV12-4 to TRBJ2-7, with D hard to call. Trimming took off 4 bases at V and 0 bases at J, with 4 bases between the two ends. This CDR3 spans 12 amino acids. The CDR3 coding sequence is TGTGCCAGCAGTTACATCTCCTACGAGCAGTACTTC. This gives the protein CASSYISYEQYF.

This clonotype was counted only a few times. V usage is TRBV5-5 and J usage is TRBJ2-7; TRBD1 matches 8 bases. This CDR3 contains 13 residues. With 2 bases clipped from V and 12 bases from J, the junction kept 10 bases outside the gene matches. Germline V gene sequence: CDR1 SGHKS, CDR2 YYEKEE (reference sequence). The CDR3 protein is CASSLLQGDRPYV. CDR3 DNA sequence: TGTGCCAGCAGCTTACTACAGGGGGACCGGCCGTACGTC.

V gene TRBV9 combines with J gene TRBJ1-2; 8 bases match TRBD1. Germline CDR1 reads SGDLS; CDR2 reads YYNGEE. Trimming cost V 0 bases and J 11 bases; bases outside gene matches: 3. The CDR3 extends over 12 amino acids. In DNA form, the CDR3 reads TGTGCCAGCAGCGTAGCTACAGGGGGGTACACCTTC. Amino acid sequence: CASSVATGGYTF.

This clonotype was seen a handful of times. The rearrangement uses TRBV2 and TRBJ1-2, with TRBD1 identical over 7 bases. The germline V gene has CDR1 SNHLY and CDR2 FYNNEI. CDR3 length: 12 residues. J was trimmed by 6 bases and V by 6 bases; bases with no gene match: 4. The CDR3 bases are TGTGCCAGCAGACCCGACAGGGATGGCTACACCTTC. Residues: CASRPDRDGYTF.

This clonotype was observed once. The chain joins TRBV5-1 to TRBJ2-3; TRBD1 agrees at 9 bases. Trimming removed 4 bases from V and 4 bases from J; junction bases left unmatched: 7. The CDR3 contains 15 residues. Germline V lookup: CDR1 SGHRS, CDR2 YFSETQ. CDR3 amino acids: CASSTRDRAADTQYF. The CDR3 DNA reads as TGCGCCAGCAGCACCCGGGACAGGGCGGCAGATACGCAGTATTTT.

This chain connects TRBV30 to TRBJ1-3; D gene uncertain. V was clipped by 8 bases and J by 7 bases, with 12 bases between them. The germline V gene encodes CDR1 GTSNPN and CDR2 SVGIG (reference sequence). This CDR3 comprises 11 residues. The CDR3 reads CALEGMNTIYF. The CDR3 DNA sequence: TGTGCCCTGGAAGGCATGAACACCATATATTTT.